This T cell receptor beta chain was sequenced for a study of Ad26.COV2.S vaccination and SARS-CoV-2 variants. The method was immunoSEQ multiplex PCR; TCRdb's version includes in-frame clones alone and lacks a portion of them. The data hold approximately 420,000 clones, with 88% observed a single time. As to treatment: about 20 received Ad26.COV2.S at low or high dose, single or two shots; about 5 received placebo; per-sample allocation not given. After the first vaccine or placebo injection, samples were drawn on day 63. Boston supplied an adult donor aged 18-55 years. The CDR3 length is 17 residues. From germline, CDR1 is MNHEY and CDR2 SMNVEV (reference sequence). V shed 6 bases and J 0 bases; nucleotides not matched to a gene: 6.

The rearrangement links TRBV27 to TRBJ1-6; 9 nucleotides line up with TRBD1. Sequenced here: peripheral blood, sampled in a trial of Ad26.COV2.S vaccine versus placebo. This receptor was taken from a person aged 18-65 years who received the Ad26.COV2.S COVID-19 vaccine or a placebo. CDR3 residues: CASSLGQGSSYNSPLHF. The CDR3 coding sequence is TGTGCCAGCAGCCTAGGACAGGGGAGCTCCTATAATTCACCCCTCCACTTT.